A single sample is the source of the 13 T cell receptor beta chains below, sequenced in a study of response to subunit inactivated influenza vaccine. TCRdb used MiXCR to reprocess the RT-PCR reads, holding one entry per CDR3 protein. The data hold approximately 680,000 distinct CDR3 sequences, with 15% to 19% observed a single time. The sample here was PBMCs from blood, taken 11 to 12 days after vaccination. These receptors came from a man between 45 and 60 years old who received an inactivated influenza vaccine.

The chain links TRBV5-1 to TRBJ1-2; 7 bases align to TRBD1. This CDR3 contains 15 residues. The germline gives CDR1 SGHRS, CDR2 YFSETQ. J was trimmed by 3 bases and V by 5 bases; bases with no gene match: 10. DNA for the CDR3: TGCGCCAGCAGATCCACAGGGGAGATTTACTATGGCTACACCTTC. Protein product: CASRSTGEIYYGYTF.

This clonotype was picked up a small number of times. V gene TRBV28 combines with J gene TRBJ2-1; 12 bases align to TRBD2. The germline CDR1 and CDR2 sequences are MDHEN and SYDVKM. The CDR3 is 15 amino acids. Unmatched junction bases numbered 11, after V lost 7 bases and J lost 10 bases. The CDR3 nucleotides read TGTGCCAGCATTTCGGGACTAGCGGGTCGGGGGGAGCAGTTCTTC. Protein product: CASISGLAGRGEQFF.

V and J are TRBV2 and TRBJ2-2; the match to TRBD2 covers 10 bases. The CDR3 runs to 15 residues. Germline V gene lookup returns CDR1 SNHLY and CDR2 FYNNEI. J gave up 5 bases and V 3 bases, and 3 bases lay outside the gene matches. CDR3 DNA sequence: TGTGCCAGCAGTGATATGACTAGCGGGACCGGGGAGCTGTTTTTT. Amino acid sequence: CASSDMTSGTGELFF.

The gene calls are TRBV11-2 and TRBJ2-3, with TRBD2 matching 9 bases. Trimming at V came to 0 bases and at J to 0 bases, leaving 16 bases not matched to a gene. This CDR3 is built from 21 residues. Germline CDR1 reads SGHAT; CDR2 reads FQNNGV. The CDR3 bases are TGTGCCAGCAGCTTAGAGAGTTCTGCTAGCGGGGAGCTACATAGCACAGATACGCAGTATTTT. This translates into CASSLESSASGELHSTDTQYF.

V gene TRBV18 combines with J gene TRBJ1-6, with 8 bases that match TRBD1. This CDR3 comprises 15 residues. CDR1 is KGHSH, CDR2 LQKENI, per germline. The junction had 6 bases not matched to a gene; V was cut back by 4 bases and J by 7 bases. The CDR3 loop reads CASSQRTGTNSPLHF. CDR3 DNA sequence: TGTGCCAGCTCACAGAGGACAGGGACCAATTCACCCCTCCACTTT. Combining the CDR3 with reference TRBV18 and TRBJ1-6 gives the whole variable domain NAGVMQNPRHLVRRRGQEARLRCSPMKGHSHVYWYRQLPEEGLKFMVYLQKENIIDESGMPKERFSAEFPKEGPSILRIQQVVRGDSAAYFCASSQRTGTNSPLHFGNGTRLTVT.

This chain links TRBV20-1 with TRBJ1-2; no clear D. CDR3 length: 15 amino acids. Per germline, CDR1 DFQATT and CDR2 SNEGSKA (reference sequence). V lost 0 bases and J lost 0, with 11 bases in between. CDR3 nucleotides: TGCAGTGCTAGAGATTCAAACCAAGCTAACTATGGCTACACCTTC. It is translated as CSARDSNQANYGYTF.

This clonotype has at least ten counts. The chain has TRBV5-1 and TRBJ2-1, with TRBD2 identical over 7 bases. The V gene end was trimmed by 4 bases and the J gene end by 10 bases; junction bases not matched to a gene: 14. Germline values: CDR1 SGHRS, CDR2 YFSETQ. The CDR3 contains 15 residues. CDR3 DNA: TGCGCCAGCAGCCCAGAAGGGACTGCCGGGAGGGAGCAGTTCTTC. Protein product: CASSPEGTAGREQFF.

The chain links TRBV4-2 to TRBJ2-7; either TRBD1 or TRBD2 may fit D (5 bases each). The CDR3 length is 15 residues. V lost 4 bases to trimming and J lost 2 bases, with 15 bases between them. Germline assignment: CDR1 LGHNA and CDR2 YNFKEQ. The CDR3 region has the DNA TGTGCCAGCAGCCGGGGGACGGCAACGGCCTACGAGCAGTACTTC. Translating gives CASSRGTATAYEQYF.

This clonotype was seen many times. The J gene is TRBJ2-1, the V gene TRBV7-9, with 7 bases lining up with TRBD1. The junction had 13 bases not matched to a gene; V was cut back by 6 bases and J by 2 bases. The germline gives CDR1 SEHNR, CDR2 FQNEAQ (reference sequence). This CDR3 region has 17 residues. This CDR3 reads CASRDYRGQPPYNEQFF. CDR3 bases: TGTGCCAGCAGGGATTACAGGGGACAACCCCCCTACAATGAGCAGTTCTTC.

This clonotype has just a few counts. The chain has TRBV4-1 and TRBJ2-7; D call uncertain. Trimming cost V 1 base and J 1 base, with 8 bases left between them. The CDR3 is 14 amino acids. Germline V lookup: CDR1 MGHRA, CDR2 YSYEKL. CDR3 in DNA: TGCGCCAGCAGCCAAGGCCCCTTGTCCTACGAGCAGTACTTC. It yields the protein CASSQGPLSYEQYF.

This clonotype was observed at least ten times. This sequence joins TRBV29-1 and TRBJ2-7, with TRBD2 identical over 7 bases. The V gene's germline CDR1 is SQVTM and CDR2 ANQGSEA. CDR3 length: 14 amino acids. V lost 4 bases to trimming and J lost 1 base; unmatched junction nucleotides: 7. The CDR3: CSVARREPSYEQYF. DNA of the CDR3: TGCAGCGTTGCCAGGCGGGAGCCTTCCTACGAGCAGTACTTC.

This clonotype was seen a few times. The chain is built from TRBV6-1 and TRBJ1-5, with D hard to call. Germline CDR1 is MNHNS and CDR2 is SASEGT. The CDR3 is 14 amino acids. V was clipped by 5 bases and J by 0 bases, with 8 bases between them. Written as DNA, the CDR3 is TGTGCCAGCAGTCGGACTTATAGCAATCAGCCCCAGCATTTT. Its translation is CASSRTYSNQPQHF.

The chain joins TRBV4-3 to TRBJ2-7; D unclear. Germline-derived CDR1 and CDR2 are LGHNA and YSLEER. The CDR3 length is 14 residues. Trimming stripped 6 bases from V and 4 bases from J, with 16 bases between. CDR3 bases: TGCGCCAGCAGTCGCGGACGTCACGGATACGAGCAGTACTTC. Amino acid sequence: CASSRGRHGYEQYF.